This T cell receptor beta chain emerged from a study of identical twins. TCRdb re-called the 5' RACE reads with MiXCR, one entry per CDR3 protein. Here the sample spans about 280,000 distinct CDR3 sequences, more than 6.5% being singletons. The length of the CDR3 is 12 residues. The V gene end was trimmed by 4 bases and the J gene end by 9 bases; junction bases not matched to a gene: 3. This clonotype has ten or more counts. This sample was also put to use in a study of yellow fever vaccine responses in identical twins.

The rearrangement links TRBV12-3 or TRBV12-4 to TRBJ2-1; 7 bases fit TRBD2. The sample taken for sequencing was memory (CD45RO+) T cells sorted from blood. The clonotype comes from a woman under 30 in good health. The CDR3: CASSSGRGEQFF. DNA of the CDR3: TGTGCCAGCAGTTCAGGGAGGGGTGAGCAGTTCTTC.